This record covers a single TCR beta chain. Total RNA, at least 6 micrograms per sample, came from PBMCs. The entry originates in a study of blood T cells in healthy people across ages. This CDR3 is 14 amino acids long. V lost 4 bases and J 4 bases, leaving 11 bases between the germline ends. Germline V CDR1 and CDR2: ENHRY, SYGVKD. A sample-barcoded 5' primer and a J-beta primer mix were used in a second PCR of about 7 to 12 cycles. Each cDNA molecule was tagged by a template-switch adaptor with 12 random nucleotides. TCRdb analysed the 5' RACE reads with MiXCR anew, one entry per CDR3 protein. In the table there are 800,000 to 900,000 distinct CDR3 sequences, 55% to 65% of which are singletons.

This chain links TRBV10-3 with TRBJ2-1; TRBD1 is a possible D gene (5 bases). Sample: blood. The TCR sequence derives from a man under 40 in good health. CDR3: CAISGIRTYNEQFF. CDR3 in DNA: TGTGCCATCAGTGGAATCCGGACATACAATGAGCAGTTCTTC.